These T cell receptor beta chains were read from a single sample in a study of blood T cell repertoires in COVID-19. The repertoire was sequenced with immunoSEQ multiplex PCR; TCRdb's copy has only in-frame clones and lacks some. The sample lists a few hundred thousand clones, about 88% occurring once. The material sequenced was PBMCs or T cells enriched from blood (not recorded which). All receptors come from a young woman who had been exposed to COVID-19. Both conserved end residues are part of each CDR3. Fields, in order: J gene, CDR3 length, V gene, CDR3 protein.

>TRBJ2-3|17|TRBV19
CASSTGLAGARTDTQYF
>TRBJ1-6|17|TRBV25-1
CASSPVVGVSHNSPLHF
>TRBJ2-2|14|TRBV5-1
CASSRLAGAGELFF
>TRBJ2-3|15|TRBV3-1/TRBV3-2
CASSHPTSGKDTQYF
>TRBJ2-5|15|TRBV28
CASSHEGQVKETQYF
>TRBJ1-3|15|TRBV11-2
CASTHERSSGNTIYF
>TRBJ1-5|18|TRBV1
CTSSQKGVGGRSNQPQHF
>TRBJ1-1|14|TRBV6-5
CASNPQGVITEAFF
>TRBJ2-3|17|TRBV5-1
CASSLASLGRGTDTQYF
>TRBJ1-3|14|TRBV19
CASSGGQTWNTIYF
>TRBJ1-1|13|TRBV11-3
CASSLTLNTEAFF
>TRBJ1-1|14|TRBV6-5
CASSSAGVGTEAFF
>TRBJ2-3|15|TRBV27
CASSLSPGTGATQYF
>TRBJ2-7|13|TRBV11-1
CASSLEPGYEQYF
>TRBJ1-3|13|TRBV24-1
CATSDFSGNTIYF
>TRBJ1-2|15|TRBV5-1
CASSEGQGFYYGYTF
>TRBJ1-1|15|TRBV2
CASKGRGLPTTEAFF
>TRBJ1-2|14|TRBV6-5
CASSSPTGYPGYTF
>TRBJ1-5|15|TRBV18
CASSTGANSNQPQHF
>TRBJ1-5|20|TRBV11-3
CASSLELLPDRVRFNQPQHF
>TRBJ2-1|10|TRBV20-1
CSAETGLQFF
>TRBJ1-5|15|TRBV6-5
CASSDGQGAGQPQHF